This T cell receptor (beta chain) was identified in a study of blood T cell repertoires in COVID-19. Across the whole study: There were acute and convalescent COVID-19 samples, and they came from the United States, Italy and Spain. Sources were T cells, B-cell-depleted T cells, or PBMCs; the material itself was cDNA or gDNA.

The CDR3 totals 13 residues. V was shortened by 0 bases and J by 3 bases, with 5 bases between the two germline ends. Germline V gene lookup returns CDR1 MGHRA and CDR2 YSYEKL. As handled by the study authors: Amplification from reference gene primers served as the basis for estimated nucleated cell counts. Produced via immunoSEQ multiplex PCR; TCRdb's table is partial and in-frame only. V and J calls plus clone size are reproduced from that table; the DNA served to infer D and trimming. The sample records roughly 140,000 clones, approximately 86% being singletons. The receptor was isolated from a woman aged 40-49 years with active or convalescent COVID-19. The rearrangement uses TRBV4-1 and TRBJ1-1; D gene uncertain. What was sequenced was peripheral blood. CDR3 residues: CASSQETDTEAFF. The CDR3 nucleotides are TGCGCCAGCAGCCAAGAGACTGACACTGAAGCTTTCTTT.